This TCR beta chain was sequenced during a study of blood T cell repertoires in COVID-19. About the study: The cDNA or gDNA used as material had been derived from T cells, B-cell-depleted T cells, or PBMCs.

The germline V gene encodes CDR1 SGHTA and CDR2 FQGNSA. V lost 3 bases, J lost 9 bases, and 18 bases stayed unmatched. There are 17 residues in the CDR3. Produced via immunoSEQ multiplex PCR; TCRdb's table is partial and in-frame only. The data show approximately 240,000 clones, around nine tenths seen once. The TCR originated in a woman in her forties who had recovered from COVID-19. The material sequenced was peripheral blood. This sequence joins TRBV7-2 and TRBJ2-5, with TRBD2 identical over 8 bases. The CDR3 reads CASSFPPGGSFKDAQYF. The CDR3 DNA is TGTGCCAGCAGCTTCCCCCCGGGAGGGAGTTTCAAAGACGCCCAGTACTTC.